The TCR beta chain described here comes from a study of blood T cell repertoires in COVID-19. Study at large: COVID-19 samples, acute and convalescent, were from the United States, Italy and Spain.

The CDR3 has 16 residues. From germline, CDR1 is MNHEY and CDR2 SVGAGI. Trimming cost V 2 bases and J 6 bases; bases outside gene matches: 8. Those who participated ranged in age from roughly 18 to 90 years and resided in about two dozen US areas. Data came from immunoSEQ multiplex PCR; TCRdb stores just in-frame clones and leaves some out. Of some 490,000 clones listed, 80% to 90% are singletons. The TCR comes from a woman in her sixties or seventies who had recovered from COVID-19. The genes are TRBV6-5 and TRBJ1-4, with 8 bases identical to TRBD1. Sample: PBMCs or T cells enriched from blood (not recorded which). CDR3 coding DNA: TGTGCCAGCAGTTACGCCGGACAGGGCGGGGATGAAAAACTGTTTTTT. Translated: CASSYAGQGGDEKLFF.